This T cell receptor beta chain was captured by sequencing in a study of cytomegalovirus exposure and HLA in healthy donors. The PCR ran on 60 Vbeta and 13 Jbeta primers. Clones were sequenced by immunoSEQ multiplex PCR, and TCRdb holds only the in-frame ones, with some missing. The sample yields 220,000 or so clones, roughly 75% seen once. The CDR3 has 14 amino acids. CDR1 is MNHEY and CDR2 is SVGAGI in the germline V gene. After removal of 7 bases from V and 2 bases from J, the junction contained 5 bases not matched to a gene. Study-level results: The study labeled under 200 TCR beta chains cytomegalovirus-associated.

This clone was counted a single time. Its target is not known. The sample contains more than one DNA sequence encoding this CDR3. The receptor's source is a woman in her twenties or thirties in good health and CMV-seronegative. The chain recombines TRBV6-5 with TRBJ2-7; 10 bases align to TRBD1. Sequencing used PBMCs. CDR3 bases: TGTGCCAGCACCAGGACAGGGGGAGCCTACGAGCAGTACTTC. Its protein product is CASTRTGGAYEQYF.